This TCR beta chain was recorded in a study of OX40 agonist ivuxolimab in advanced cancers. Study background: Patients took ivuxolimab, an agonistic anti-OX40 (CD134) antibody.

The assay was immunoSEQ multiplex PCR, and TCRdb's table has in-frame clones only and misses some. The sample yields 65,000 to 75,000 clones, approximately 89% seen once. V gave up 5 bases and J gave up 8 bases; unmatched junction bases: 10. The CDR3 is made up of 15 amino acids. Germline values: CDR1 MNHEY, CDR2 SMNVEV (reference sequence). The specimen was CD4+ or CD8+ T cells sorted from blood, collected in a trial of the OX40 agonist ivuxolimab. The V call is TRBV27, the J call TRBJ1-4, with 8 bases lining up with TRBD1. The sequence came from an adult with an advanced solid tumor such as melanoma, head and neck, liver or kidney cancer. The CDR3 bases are TGTGCCAGCAGTCCTCAACAGGGGGGTTTAGAAAAACTGTTTTTT. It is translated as CASSPQQGGLEKLFF.